What follows describes a single T cell receptor (beta chain). Its cognate antigen is unknown. This table comes from immunoSEQ multiplex PCR, and its TCRdb copy is limited to in-frame clones, with some not included. The sample contains about 86,000 clones, approximately 90% of which appear only once. Enrollment shut out patients with autoimmune disease history or systemic immunosuppression. These data originate in a study of OX40 agonist ivuxolimab in advanced cancers. Study as a whole: Dose-escalation patients had hepatocellular carcinoma, melanoma, renal cell or head and neck cancer. Having had anti-PD-1, anti-PD-L1 or anti-CTLA-4 therapy before was allowed, and approximately 40% had some.

Overall study results and limits: Expanded clones belonging to CD8+ T cells outnumbered, on average, those of CD4+.

Germline lookup yields CDR1 GTSNPN and CDR2 SVGIG (reference sequence). The V end was cut by 7 bases, the J end by 3 bases, with 16 bases between. There are 14 residues in the CDR3. The source is an adult with an advanced solid tumor such as melanoma, head and neck, liver or kidney cancer. Here the sequenced sample was CD4+ or CD8+ T cells sorted from blood, taken in a trial of the OX40 agonist ivuxolimab. The chain employs TRBV30 and TRBJ2-4; TRBD1 might be the D (5 bases). In DNA, the CDR3 is TGTGCCTCCTCCTCAGGGATGGTCAAAAACATTCAGTACTTC. As protein: CASSSGMVKNIQYF. Full variable domain (remainder filled in from reference TRBV30 and TRBJ2-4): SQTIHQWPATLVQPVGSPLSLECTVEGTSNPNLYWYRQAAGRGLQLLFYSVGIGQISSEVPQNLSASRPQDRQFILSSKKLLLSDSGFYLCASSSGMVKNIQYFGAGTRLSVL.